This passage covers 21 T cell receptor beta chains from one sample sequenced in a study of T cells in Graves' hyperthyroidism and ophthalmopathy. RNA transcripts provided the source from which TCR beta CDR3 regions were amplified. The TCR CDR3 was amplified in a first-round RT-PCR using the HTBI primer set. TCRdb called the multiplex PCR reads again in MiXCR, with one record for every CDR3 protein. The sample lists 500,000 or so distinct CDR3 sequences, roughly 16% seen once, with about 31% in the top ten. Material for sequencing was blood. The receptors shown here come from a woman aged 25 to 45 with Graves' ophthalmopathy.

This clonotype was observed many times. V is TRBV18 and J is TRBJ2-1, with 10 bases fitting TRBD2. CDR3 length equals 15 residues. V dropped 2 bases and J dropped 5; count of bases not matched to a gene: 3. The germline CDR1 and CDR2 sequences are KGHSH and LQKENI. CDR3 in DNA: TGTGCCAGCTCACCAGGACTAGCGGACCACAATGAGCAGTTCTTC. Translating gives CASSPGLADHNEQFF.

Worth noting for this clonotype: It may be a read error: a sequence one base away is much more abundant. V gene TRBV6-5 combines with J gene TRBJ2-2; 14 nucleotides line up with TRBD2. The CDR3 contains 17 residues. Per germline, CDR1 MNHEY and CDR2 SVGAGI. The V and J ends lost 4 bases and 5 bases, in that order; junction bases with no gene match: 6. Here the CDR3 reads CASSSGLAGVRTGELFF. The CDR3 DNA is TGTGCCAGCAGTTCGGGACTAGCGGGAGTACGTACCGGGGAGCTGTTTTTT.

This clonotype has a count of ten or more. This chain's CDR3 is CSARSGNTEAFF. CDR3 bases: TGCAGTGCTAGATCCGGGAACACTGAAGCTTTCTTT. This chain uses TRBV20-1 with TRBJ1-1; D is ambiguous. Germline lookup yields CDR1 DFQATT and CDR2 SNEGSKA (reference sequence). Trimming left V 2 bases short and J 1 base short, with 5 bases between. The CDR3 runs to 12 residues.

The V call is TRBV4-2, the J call TRBJ2-2; the D gene could be TRBD1 or TRBD2 (6 bases each). This CDR3 is built from 12 residues. CDR1 and CDR2 (germline): LGHNA, YNFKEQ. Between the trimmed V and J ends, which lost 10 bases and 6 bases, there was a span of 12 bases. The CDR3, as DNA: TGTGCCACCTCGAGGGGGGCCGGGGAGCTGTTTTTT. The encoded protein is CATSRGAGELFF.

This chain links TRBV14 with TRBJ1-1; D is uncertain. V gave up 7 bases and J gave up 1 base, with 13 bases separating them. Germline V CDR1 and CDR2: SGHDN, FVKESK. The CDR3 runs to 14 residues. The CDR3 region is CASNHPQKNTEAFF. CDR3 DNA sequence: TGTGCCAGCAACCACCCACAGAAGAACACTGAAGCTTTCTTT.

There are a few counts of this clonotype. The rearrangement joins TRBV5-1 to TRBJ2-2; no definite D call. The CDR3 totals 14 residues. Trimming pared 7 bases from V and 1 base from J, leaving 11 bases between. Germline CDR1 is SGHRS and CDR2 is YFSETQ. The CDR3 DNA reads as TGCGCCAGCGAGGCGTCAGGGAACACCGGGGAGCTGTTTTTT. Amino acids: CASEASGNTGELFF.

There are many counts of this clonotype. This sequence joins TRBV27 and TRBJ1-5; D not certain. V was clipped by 7 bases and J by 0 bases, with 4 bases between them. This CDR3 contains 12 residues. The germline V gene has CDR1 MNHEY and CDR2 SMNVEV (reference sequence). The CDR3 sequence: CASKNSNQPQHF. For the CDR3, the DNA is TGTGCCAGCAAAAATAGCAATCAGCCCCAGCATTTT.

Ten or more counts support this clonotype. The chain joins TRBV6-1 to TRBJ1-1; the D gene is possibly TRBD1 (6 bases). Trimming shortened V by 10 bases and J by 6 bases, and 21 bases separated the two germline ends. This CDR3 is 14 amino acids long. CDR1 MNHNS and CDR2 SASEGT come from the germline V gene. The CDR3 loop reads CANTGRGYFAEAFF. As DNA, the CDR3 is TGTGCCAATACAGGAAGGGGGTACTTCGCTGAAGCTTTCTTT.

The V gene is TRBV28, the J gene TRBJ1-2; 7 positions agree with TRBD1. Germline V gene sequence: CDR1 MDHEN, CDR2 SYDVKM. The CDR3 contains 14 residues. Trimming removed 1 base from V and 1 base from J; junction bases left unmatched: 0. The CDR3 sequence is CASSLSGGNYGYTF. The DNA of the CDR3 is TGTGCCAGCAGTTTATCAGGGGGTAACTATGGCTACACCTTC.

This clonotype showed up many times. CDR3 sequence (DNA): TGCGCCAGCAGCGCCAACAGGGAAGTCTACGAGCAGTACTTC. The encoded protein is CASSANREVYEQYF. J is TRBJ2-7 and V is TRBV5-1; a possible D gene is TRBD1 (6 bases). The CDR3 covers 14 residues. Germline V lookup: CDR1 SGHRS, CDR2 YFSETQ. V lost 4 bases to trimming and J lost 3 bases, with 14 bases between them.

Comments on this clonotype: Possible read error: a much larger clone is one base away. V gene TRBV28 combines with J gene TRBJ2-7, with 7 bases matching TRBD1. The V and J ends lost 5 bases and 3 bases, in that order; junction bases with no gene match: 1. Germline CDR1 MDHEN, CDR2 SYDVKM. CDR3 length: 12 residues. The CDR3 nucleotides read TGTGCCAGCAGTGACAGGGTCTACGAGCAGTACTTC. Translating it yields CASSDRVYEQYF.

This clonotype was counted only a few times. This rearrangement joins TRBV6-1 to TRBJ2-3; D is ambiguous. This CDR3 is 15 amino acids long. V dropped 7 bases and J dropped 5 bases, with 19 bases sitting between them. Germline V lookup: CDR1 MNHNS, CDR2 SASEGT. The CDR3, as DNA: TGTGCCAGCAATCAGAAGAGGATCAAGGGAGATACGCAGTATTTT. Protein sequence: CASNQKRIKGDTQYF.

With respect to this clonotype: The junction departs from the called germline gene at one end, perhaps through a read error. V usage is TRBV6-4 and J usage is TRBJ1-2; tentative D call: TRBD1 (6 bases). CDR3 length: 14 residues. Germline V gene lookup returns CDR1 MRHNA and CDR2 SNTAGT. The CDR3 bases are TGTGCCAGCAGTTACTCTGGGGGGCGGAATGGCTACACCTTC. Translating gives CASSYSGGRNGYTF.

This clonotype was observed a few times. The V call is TRBV7-2, the J call TRBJ2-1, with D uncertain. Germline CDR1 and CDR2: SGHTA and FQGNSA. This CDR3 comprises 13 residues. Deletions cut 3 bases from V and 4 bases from J, with 7 bases between. This CDR3 reads CASSFRVYNEQFF. The CDR3 DNA is TGTGCCAGCAGCTTTAGGGTGTACAATGAGCAGTTCTTC.

V usage is TRBV9 and J usage is TRBJ2-1, with D perhaps matching TRBD2 (6 bases). The CDR3 contains 15 residues. Looked up from germline, CDR1 is SGDLS and CDR2 is YYNGEE. V gave up 1 base and J gave up 7 bases, with 15 bases separating them. CDR3: CASSVFPGEENEQFF. The CDR3 region has the DNA TGTGCCAGCAGCGTATTTCCGGGAGAGGAGAATGAGCAGTTCTTC.

The sample holds many counts of this clonotype. The rearrangement uses TRBV19 and TRBJ1-2; D uncertain. V was trimmed by 3 bases and J by 7 bases, leaving 24 bases between them. The CDR3 spans 17 residues. Germline-derived CDR1 and CDR2 are LNHDA and SQIVND (reference sequence). In nucleotides, the CDR3 is TGTGCCAGTAGTATTATCGCCAGTCCCGAAACTATCGGTGGCTACACCTTC. It encodes CASSIIASPETIGGYTF.

About this clonotype: Possible read error: a much larger clone is one base away. This chain links TRBV6-2 or TRBV6-3 with TRBJ1-2; 8 nucleotides agree with TRBD1. Per germline, CDR1 MNHEY and CDR2 SVGEGT. CDR3 length: 15 amino acids. The DNA for the CDR3 is TGTGCCGGCAGGGACAGGAAGGGGGACCTGTATGGCTACACCTTC. Translating gives CAGRDRKGDLYGYTF.

This clonotype has at least ten counts. CDR3 coding DNA: TGCAGTGCTAGCGATGTGTGGGGGCCGAGCAATCAGCCCCAGCATTTT. This codes for CSASDVWGPSNQPQHF. This chain joins TRBV20-1 and TRBJ1-5; a possible D gene is TRBD1 (6 bases). V was clipped by 3 bases and J by 1 base, with 16 bases between them. Germline V gene sequence: CDR1 DFQATT, CDR2 SNEGSKA (reference sequence). This CDR3 has 16 residues.

V is TRBV20-1 and J is TRBJ2-3; D might be TRBD2 (5 bases). The V end lost 0 bases, the J end lost 7 bases, and 11 bases lay between the germline ends. CDR1 and CDR2 (germline): DFQATT, SNEGSKA (reference sequence). The CDR3 is made up of 13 amino acids. CDR3 bases: TGCAGTGCTAGAGAAAGTAGCGCGTATACGCAGTATTTT. Translating it yields CSARESSAYTQYF.

The chain has TRBV2 and TRBJ1-6; 7 bases map to TRBD1. CDR1 and CDR2 (germline): SNHLY, FYNNEI. There are 13 residues in the CDR3. Germline trimming cut 8 bases from V and 10 bases from J; bases unmatched to any gene: 8. The CDR3 sequence: CASGRTGLSPLHF. The DNA for the CDR3 is TGTGCCAGCGGCCGGACAGGCCTCTCACCCCTCCACTTT.

The rearrangement links TRBV15 to TRBJ2-5; maybe TRBD1 (7 bases). From germline, CDR1 is LNHNV and CDR2 YYDKDF (reference sequence). Trimming stripped 4 bases from V and 1 base from J, with 16 bases between. The CDR3 spans 16 residues. The CDR3 nucleotides read TGTGCCACCAGCACTGATGTTCAGGGGGGCCAAGAGACCCAGTACTTC. Translation: CATSTDVQGGQETQYF.